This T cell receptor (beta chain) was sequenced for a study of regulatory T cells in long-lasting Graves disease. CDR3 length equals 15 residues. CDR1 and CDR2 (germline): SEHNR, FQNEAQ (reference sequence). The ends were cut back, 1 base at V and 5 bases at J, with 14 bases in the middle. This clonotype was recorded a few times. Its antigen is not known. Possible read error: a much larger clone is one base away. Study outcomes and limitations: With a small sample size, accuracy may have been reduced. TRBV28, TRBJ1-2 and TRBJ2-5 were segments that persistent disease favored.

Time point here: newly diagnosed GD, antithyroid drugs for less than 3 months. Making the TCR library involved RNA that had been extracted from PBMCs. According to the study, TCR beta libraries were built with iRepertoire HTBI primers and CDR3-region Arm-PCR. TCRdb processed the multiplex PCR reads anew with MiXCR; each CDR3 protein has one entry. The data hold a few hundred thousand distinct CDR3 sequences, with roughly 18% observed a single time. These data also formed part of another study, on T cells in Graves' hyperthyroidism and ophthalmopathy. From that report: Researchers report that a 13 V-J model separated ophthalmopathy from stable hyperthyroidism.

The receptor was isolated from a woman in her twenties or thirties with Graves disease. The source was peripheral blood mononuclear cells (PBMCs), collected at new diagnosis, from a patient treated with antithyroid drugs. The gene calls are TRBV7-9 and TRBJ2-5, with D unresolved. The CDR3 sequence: CASSLVAPSGETQYF. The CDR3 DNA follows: TGTGCCAGCAGCTTAGTTGCCCCTTCGGGTGAGACCCAGTACTTC.